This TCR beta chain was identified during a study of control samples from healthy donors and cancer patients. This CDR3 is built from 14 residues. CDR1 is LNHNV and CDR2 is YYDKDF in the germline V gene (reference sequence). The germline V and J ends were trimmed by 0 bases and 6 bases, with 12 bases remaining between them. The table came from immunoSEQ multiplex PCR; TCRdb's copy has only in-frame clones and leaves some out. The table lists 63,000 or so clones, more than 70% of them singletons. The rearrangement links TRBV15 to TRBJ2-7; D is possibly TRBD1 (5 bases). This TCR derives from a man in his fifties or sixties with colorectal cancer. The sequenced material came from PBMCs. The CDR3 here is CATSRDNGQGEQYF. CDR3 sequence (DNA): TGTGCCACCAGCAGAGATAATGGCCAGGGCGAGCAGTACTTC.